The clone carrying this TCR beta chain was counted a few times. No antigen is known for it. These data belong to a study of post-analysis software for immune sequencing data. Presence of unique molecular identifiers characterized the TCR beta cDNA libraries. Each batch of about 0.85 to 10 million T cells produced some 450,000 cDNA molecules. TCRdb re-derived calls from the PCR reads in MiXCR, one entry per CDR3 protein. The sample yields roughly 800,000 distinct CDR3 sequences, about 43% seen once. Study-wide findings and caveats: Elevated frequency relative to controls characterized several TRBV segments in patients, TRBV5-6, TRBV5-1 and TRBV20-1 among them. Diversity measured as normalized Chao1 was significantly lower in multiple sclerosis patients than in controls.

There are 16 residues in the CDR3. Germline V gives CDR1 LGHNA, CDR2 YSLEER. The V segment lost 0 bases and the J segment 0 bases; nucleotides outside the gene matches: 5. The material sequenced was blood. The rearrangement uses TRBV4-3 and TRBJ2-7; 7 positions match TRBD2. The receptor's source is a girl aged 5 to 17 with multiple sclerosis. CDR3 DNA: TGCGCCAGCAGCCAAGAAGACGGCGGGAGCTCCTACGAGCAGTACTTC. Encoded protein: CASSQEDGGSSYEQYF.